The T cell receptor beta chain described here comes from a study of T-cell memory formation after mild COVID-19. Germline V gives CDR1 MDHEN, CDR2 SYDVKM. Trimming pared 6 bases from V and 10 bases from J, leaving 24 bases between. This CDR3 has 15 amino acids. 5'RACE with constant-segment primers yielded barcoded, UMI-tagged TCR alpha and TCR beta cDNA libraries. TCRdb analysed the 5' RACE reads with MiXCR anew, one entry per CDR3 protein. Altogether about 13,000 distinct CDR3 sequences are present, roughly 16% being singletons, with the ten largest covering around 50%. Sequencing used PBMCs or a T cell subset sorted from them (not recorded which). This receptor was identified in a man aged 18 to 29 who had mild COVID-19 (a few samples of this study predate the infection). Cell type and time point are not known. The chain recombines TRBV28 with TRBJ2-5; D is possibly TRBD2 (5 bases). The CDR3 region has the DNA TGTGCCAGCAGCCAGCTATCCGACGGGGAGTCGGTCCAGTACTTC. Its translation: CASSQLSDGESVQYF.